This T cell receptor (beta chain) was identified in a study of T cell clonality in common variable immunodeficiency. Study findings and constraints: Common variable immunodeficiency TCR beta sequences reportedly had fewer deletions and N-nucleotide insertions. CVID subjects showed higher TCRbeta clonality than healthy controls.

As regards this clone: What it binds is unknown. Read coverage stops 3 residues before the CDR3 terminus; the germline J gene supplies the remainder.

Profiling relied on immunoSEQ multiplex PCR, and the TCRdb table lists in-frame clones only, not all of them. This sample carries 35,000 to 50,000 clones, none of them present only once. CDR1 LNHDA and CDR2 SQIVND come from the germline V gene (reference sequence). This CDR3 has 15 amino acids. This rearrangement joins TRBV19 to TRBJ1-2; unclear D gene. Sequenced: peripheral blood mononuclear cells. The origin of this receptor is a person aged 18 to 70 in good health. The DNA read from the CDR3 is TGTGCCAGTAGTAATCTAGTAGGGTCTAAGCGGGAC. Translation gives CASSNLVGSKRD. The full CDR3 reads CASSNLVGSKRDYTF.